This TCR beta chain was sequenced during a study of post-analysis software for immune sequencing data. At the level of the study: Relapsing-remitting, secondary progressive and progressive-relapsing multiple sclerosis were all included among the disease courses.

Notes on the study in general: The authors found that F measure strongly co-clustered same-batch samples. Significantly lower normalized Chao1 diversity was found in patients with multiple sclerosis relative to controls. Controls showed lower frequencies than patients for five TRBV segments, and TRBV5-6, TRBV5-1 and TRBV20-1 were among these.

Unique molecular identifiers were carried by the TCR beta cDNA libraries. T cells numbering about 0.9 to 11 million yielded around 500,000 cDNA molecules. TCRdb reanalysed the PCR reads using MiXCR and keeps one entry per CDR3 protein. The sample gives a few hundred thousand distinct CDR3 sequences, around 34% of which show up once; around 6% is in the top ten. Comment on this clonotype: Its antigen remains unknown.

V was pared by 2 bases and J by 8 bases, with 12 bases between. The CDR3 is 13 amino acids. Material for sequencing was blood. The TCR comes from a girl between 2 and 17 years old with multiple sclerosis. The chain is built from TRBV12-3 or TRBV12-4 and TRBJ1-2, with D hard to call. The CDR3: CASSLFGHLGYTF. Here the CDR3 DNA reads TGTGCCAGCAGTTTATTCGGGCACCTCGGCTACACCTTC.